This entry describes one T cell receptor beta chain. The antigen is not known. Prepared TCR beta cDNA libraries contained unique molecular identifiers. Via MiXCR, TCRdb re-called the PCR reads, giving one row per CDR3 protein. Here the sample spans 740,000 or so distinct CDR3 sequences, approximately 57% being singletons. Germline V gene lookup returns CDR1 SEHNR and CDR2 FQNEAQ (reference sequence). V lost 5 bases and J lost 3, with 21 bases in between. The length of the CDR3 is 17 residues. This sample is drawn from a study of post-analysis software for immune sequencing data. Study-wide results and limits: There were five TRBV segments more frequent in patients than controls, and TRBV5-6, TRBV5-1 and TRBV20-1 were among them.

This TCR was sampled from a girl between 10 and 17 years old with multiple sclerosis. The sample consisted of blood. V and J are TRBV7-9 and TRBJ2-3; D tentatively fits TRBD1 or TRBD2 (5 bases each). The CDR3 region has the DNA TGTGCCAGCAGCCCTGGGGCGGGCAGCCGGGCAACAGATACGCAGTATTTT. It yields the protein CASSPGAGSRATDTQYF.